What follows is one T cell receptor beta chain and its context. Its target is unknown. The sample belongs to a study of cytomegalovirus exposure and HLA in healthy donors. Across the study: Findings of an earlier analysis included around 100 million unique TCR beta sequences from about 180 million T cells. Among over 350 genotyped donors, about 85% fell in the Caucasian-associated ancestry cluster.

The junction had 8 bases not matched to a gene; V was cut back by 6 bases and J by 6 bases. Per the germline V gene, CDR1 is SNHLY and CDR2 is FYNNEI. The CDR3 consists of 14 residues. Regarding the study as a whole: The study reported that TCR beta sequences accurately predicted HLA-A and HLA-B alleles in most subjects. Most TCR beta V segments were productive about 90% or about 30% of the time in an earlier analysis.

13 Jbeta primers and 60 Vbeta primers were used for the PCR. Using immunoSEQ multiplex PCR, the repertoire was profiled, and TCRdb retains in-frame clones only, with some absent. The sample lists some 180,000 clones; over 65% were seen once. The receptor was isolated from a man between 18 and 29 years old in good health and CMV-seronegative. Input material: PBMCs. The chain joins TRBV2 to TRBJ2-7; 10 positions agree with TRBD1. The chain's CDR3 is CASRYRTGGGEQYF. The CDR3 nucleotides read TGTGCCAGCAGATACCGGACAGGGGGGGGCGAGCAGTACTTC.